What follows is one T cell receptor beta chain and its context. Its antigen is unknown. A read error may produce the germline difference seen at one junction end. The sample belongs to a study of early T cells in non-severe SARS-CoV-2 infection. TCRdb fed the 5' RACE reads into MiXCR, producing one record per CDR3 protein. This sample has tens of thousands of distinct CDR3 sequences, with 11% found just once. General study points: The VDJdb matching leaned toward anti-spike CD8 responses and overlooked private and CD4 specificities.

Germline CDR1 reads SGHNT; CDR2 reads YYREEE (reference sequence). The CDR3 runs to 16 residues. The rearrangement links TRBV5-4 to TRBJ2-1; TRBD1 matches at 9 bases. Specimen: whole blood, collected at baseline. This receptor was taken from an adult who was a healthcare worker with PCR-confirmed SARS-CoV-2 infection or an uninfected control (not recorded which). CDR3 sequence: CPSSPKTGGAYNEQFF. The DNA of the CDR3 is TGTCCCAGCAGCCCGAAGACAGGGGGAGCGTACAATGAGCAGTTCTTC. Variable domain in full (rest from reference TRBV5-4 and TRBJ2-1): ETGVTQSPTHLIKTRGQQVTLRCSSQSGHNTVSWYQQALGQGPQFIFQYYREEENGRGNFPPRFSGLQFPNYSSELNVNALELDDSALYLCPSSPKTGGAYNEQFFGPGTRLTVL.